This T cell receptor beta chain appears in the sequencing data of a study of blood T cell repertoires in COVID-19. Whole-study context: The cDNA or gDNA used as material had been derived from T cells, B-cell-depleted T cells, or PBMCs.

Libraries were prepared by immunoSEQ multiplex PCR; TCRdb keeps only in-frame clonotypes and omits some of them. The sample has tens of thousands of clones, 82% seen once. Germline values: CDR1 SEHNR, CDR2 FQNEAQ (reference sequence). Trimming cost V 5 bases and J 10 bases, with 17 bases left between them. The CDR3 contains 13 residues. Sequenced sample: peripheral blood. The chain combines TRBV7-9 with TRBJ1-2, with D perhaps TRBD1 (6 bases). The TCR sequence derives from a human donor in a cohort sampled during active COVID-19. The DNA of the CDR3 is TGTGCCAGCAGCCCTATGGACAGAGGGATCTACACCTTC. Amino acid sequence: CASSPMDRGIYTF.